This T cell receptor beta chain is drawn from a study of blood T cell repertoires in COVID-19. Study as a whole: Researchers got acute and convalescent COVID-19 samples from the United States, Italy and Spain. Sources were T cells, B-cell-depleted T cells, or PBMCs; the material itself was cDNA or gDNA.

Germline lookup yields CDR1 SGHKS and CDR2 YYEKEE (reference sequence). This CDR3 comprises 19 residues. Trimming cost V 0 bases and J 0 bases, with 19 bases left between them. Only in-frame clones appear in the TCRdb table, and some are missing; sequencing was by immunoSEQ multiplex PCR. The table has some 83,000 clones, around 81% seen once. The sample was peripheral blood. The receptor's source is an elderly man with acute or convalescent COVID-19. V gene TRBV5-5 combines with J gene TRBJ1-3; D possibly corresponds to TRBD1 (6 bases). CDR3 loop: CASSLEGTSSLSSGNTIYF. In DNA, the CDR3 is TGTGCCAGCAGCTTGGAGGGGACATCCTCTCTCTCCTCTGGAAACACCATATATTTT.